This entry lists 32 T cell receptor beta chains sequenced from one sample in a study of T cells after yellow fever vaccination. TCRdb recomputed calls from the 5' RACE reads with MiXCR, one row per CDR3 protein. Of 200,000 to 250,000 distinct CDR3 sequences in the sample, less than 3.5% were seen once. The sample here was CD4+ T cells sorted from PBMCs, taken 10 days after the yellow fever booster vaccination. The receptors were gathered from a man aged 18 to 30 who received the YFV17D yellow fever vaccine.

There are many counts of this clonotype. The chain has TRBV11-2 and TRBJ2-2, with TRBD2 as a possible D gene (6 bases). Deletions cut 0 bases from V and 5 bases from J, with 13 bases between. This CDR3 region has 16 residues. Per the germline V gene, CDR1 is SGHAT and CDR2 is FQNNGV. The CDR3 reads CASSLDLTAGTGELFF. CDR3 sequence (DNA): TGTGCCAGCAGCTTAGATCTGACGGCGGGGACCGGGGAGCTGTTTTTT.

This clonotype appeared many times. CDR3 amino acids: CASSRTSEGYEQYF. CDR3 coding DNA: TGCGCCAGCAGCCGGACTAGCGAGGGCTACGAGCAGTACTTC. This sequence joins TRBV5-1 and TRBJ2-7, with 9 bases that match TRBD2. The length of the CDR3 is 14 residues. V gave up 4 bases and J gave up 3 bases; unmatched junction bases: 5. Germline V gene lookup returns CDR1 SGHRS and CDR2 YFSETQ.

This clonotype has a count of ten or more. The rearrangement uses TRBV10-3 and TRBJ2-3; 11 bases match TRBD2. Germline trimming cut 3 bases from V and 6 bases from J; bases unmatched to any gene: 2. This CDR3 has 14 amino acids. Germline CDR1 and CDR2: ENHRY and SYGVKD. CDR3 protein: CAISEGTSGDTQYF. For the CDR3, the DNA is TGTGCCATCAGTGAAGGGACTAGCGGTGATACGCAGTATTTT.

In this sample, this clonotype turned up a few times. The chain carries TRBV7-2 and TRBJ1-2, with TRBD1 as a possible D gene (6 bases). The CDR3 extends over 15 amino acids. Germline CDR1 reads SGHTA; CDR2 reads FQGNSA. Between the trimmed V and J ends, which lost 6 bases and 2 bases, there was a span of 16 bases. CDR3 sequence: CASSLGRGPNYGYTF. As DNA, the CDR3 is TGTGCCAGCAGTCTAGGGCGGGGGCCCAACTATGGCTACACCTTC. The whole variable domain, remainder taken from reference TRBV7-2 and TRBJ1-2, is GAGVSQSPSNKVTEKGKDVELRCDPISGHTALYWYRQSLGQGLEFLIYFQGNSAPDKSGLPSDRFSAERTGGSVSTLTIQRTQQEDSAVYLCASSLGRGPNYGYTFGSGTRLTVV.

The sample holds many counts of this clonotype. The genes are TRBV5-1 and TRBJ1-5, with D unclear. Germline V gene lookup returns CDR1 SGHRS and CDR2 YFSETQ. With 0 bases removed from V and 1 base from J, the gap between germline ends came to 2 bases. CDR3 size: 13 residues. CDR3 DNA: TGCGCCAGCAGCTTGGGCAGCAATCAGCCCCAGCATTTT. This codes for CASSLGSNQPQHF.

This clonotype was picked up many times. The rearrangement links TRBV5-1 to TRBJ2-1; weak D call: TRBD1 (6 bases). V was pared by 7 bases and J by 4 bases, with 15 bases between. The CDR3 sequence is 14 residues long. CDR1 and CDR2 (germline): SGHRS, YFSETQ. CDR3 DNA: TGCGCCAGCCAACTCCGGACAGCATACAATGAGCAGTTCTTC. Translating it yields CASQLRTAYNEQFF.

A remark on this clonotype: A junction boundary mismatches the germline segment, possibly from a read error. CDR3 sequence: CASSPLTQAEETQYF. In nucleotides, the CDR3 is TGTGCTAGCAGCCCCTTGACACAGGCAGAAGAGACCCAGTACTTC. The gene calls are TRBV7-7 and TRBJ2-5, with D possibly matching TRBD1 (5 bases). Germline CDR1 and CDR2: SSHAT and FNYEAQ (reference sequence). The CDR3 extends over 15 amino acids.

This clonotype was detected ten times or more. The CDR3 spells CASSPGQNNQPQHF. For the CDR3, the DNA is TGTGCCAGCAGCCCCGGACAGAACAATCAGCCCCAGCATTTT. This chain connects TRBV7-2 to TRBJ1-5; tentative D call: TRBD1 (6 bases). Looked up from germline, CDR1 is SGHTA and CDR2 is FQGNSA. This CDR3 is 14 amino acids long. V lost 5 bases and J 3 bases, leaving 11 bases between the germline ends.

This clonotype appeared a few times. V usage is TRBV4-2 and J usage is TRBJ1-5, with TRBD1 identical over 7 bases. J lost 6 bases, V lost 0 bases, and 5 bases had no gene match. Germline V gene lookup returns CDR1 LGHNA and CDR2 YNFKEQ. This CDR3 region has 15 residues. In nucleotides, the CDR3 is TGTGCCAGCAGCCAAGAAGGAGGGGGCGTTCAGCCCCAGCATTTT. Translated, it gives CASSQEGGGVQPQHF.

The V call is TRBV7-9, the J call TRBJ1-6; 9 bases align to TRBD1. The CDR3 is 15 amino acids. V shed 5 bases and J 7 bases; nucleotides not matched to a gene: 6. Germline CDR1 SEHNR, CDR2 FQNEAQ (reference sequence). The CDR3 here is CASSPTTGGNSPLHF. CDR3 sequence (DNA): TGTGCCAGCAGCCCCACGACAGGGGGGAATTCACCCCTCCACTTT.

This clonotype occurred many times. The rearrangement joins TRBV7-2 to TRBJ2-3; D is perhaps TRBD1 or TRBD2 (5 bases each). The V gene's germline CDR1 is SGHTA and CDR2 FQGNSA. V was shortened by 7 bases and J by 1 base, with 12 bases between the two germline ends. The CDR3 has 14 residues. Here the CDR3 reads CASKTLGGTDTQYF. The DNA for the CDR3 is TGTGCCAGCAAAACTCTGGGGGGCACAGATACGCAGTATTTT. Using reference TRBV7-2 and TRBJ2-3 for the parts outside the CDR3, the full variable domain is GAGVSQSPSNKVTEKGKDVELRCDPISGHTALYWYRQSLGQGLEFLIYFQGNSAPDKSGLPSDRFSAERTGGSVSTLTIQRTQQEDSAVYLCASKTLGGTDTQYFGPGTRLTVL.

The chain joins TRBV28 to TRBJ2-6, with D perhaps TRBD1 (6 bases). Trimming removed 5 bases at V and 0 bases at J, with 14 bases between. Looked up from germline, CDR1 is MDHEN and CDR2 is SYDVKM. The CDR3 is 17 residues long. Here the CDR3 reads CASSLTGFASGANVLTF. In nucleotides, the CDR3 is TGTGCCAGCAGTCTGACAGGATTTGCCTCTGGGGCCAACGTCCTGACTTTC.

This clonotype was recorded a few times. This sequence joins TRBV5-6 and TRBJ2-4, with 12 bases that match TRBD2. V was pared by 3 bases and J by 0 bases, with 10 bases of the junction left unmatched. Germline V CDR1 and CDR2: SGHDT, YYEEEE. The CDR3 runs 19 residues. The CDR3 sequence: CASSSRLAGARLAKNIQYF. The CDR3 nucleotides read TGTGCCAGCAGCTCGCGACTAGCGGGGGCCAGGCTAGCCAAAAACATTCAGTACTTC.

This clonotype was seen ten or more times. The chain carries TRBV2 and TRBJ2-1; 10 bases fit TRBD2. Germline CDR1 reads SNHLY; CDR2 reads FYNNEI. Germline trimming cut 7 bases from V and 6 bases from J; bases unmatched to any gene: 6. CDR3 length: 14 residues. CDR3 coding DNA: TGTGCCAGCACGCCTCAGCGGGGGGGCAATGAGCAGTTCTTC. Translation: CASTPQRGGNEQFF.

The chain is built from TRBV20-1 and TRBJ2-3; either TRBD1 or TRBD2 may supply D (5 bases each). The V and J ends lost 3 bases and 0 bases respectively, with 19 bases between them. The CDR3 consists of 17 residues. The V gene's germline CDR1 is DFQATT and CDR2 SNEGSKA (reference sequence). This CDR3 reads CSARGFTGEGSTDTQYF. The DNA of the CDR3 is TGCAGTGCTAGGGGCTTCACAGGCGAGGGGAGCACAGATACGCAGTATTTT.

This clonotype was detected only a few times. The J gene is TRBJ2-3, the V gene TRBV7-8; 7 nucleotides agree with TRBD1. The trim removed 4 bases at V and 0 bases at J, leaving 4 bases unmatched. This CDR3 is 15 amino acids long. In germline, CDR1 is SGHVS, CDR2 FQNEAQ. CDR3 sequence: CASSWDSLSTDTQYF. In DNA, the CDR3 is TGTGCCAGCAGCTGGGACAGTCTTAGCACAGATACGCAGTATTTT.

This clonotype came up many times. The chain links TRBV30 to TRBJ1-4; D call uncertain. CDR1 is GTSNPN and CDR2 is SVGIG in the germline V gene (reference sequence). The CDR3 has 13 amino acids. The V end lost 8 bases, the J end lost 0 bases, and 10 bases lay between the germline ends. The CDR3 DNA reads TGTGCCGGATCATATGCAACTAATGAAAAACTGTTTTTT. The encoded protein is CAGSYATNEKLFF.

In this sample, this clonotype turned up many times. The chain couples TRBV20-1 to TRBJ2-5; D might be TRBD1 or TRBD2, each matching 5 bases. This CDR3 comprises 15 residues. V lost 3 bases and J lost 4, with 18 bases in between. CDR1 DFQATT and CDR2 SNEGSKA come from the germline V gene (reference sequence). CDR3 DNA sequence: TGCAGTGCTAGGTCCTTAGAGGGGACGGGAGAGACCCAGTACTTC. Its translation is CSARSLEGTGETQYF.

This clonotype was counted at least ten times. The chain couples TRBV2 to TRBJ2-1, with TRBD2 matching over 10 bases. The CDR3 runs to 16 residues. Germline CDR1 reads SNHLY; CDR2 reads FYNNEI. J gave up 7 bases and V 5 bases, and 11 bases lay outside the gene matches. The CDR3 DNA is TGTGCCAGCAGTCGGCGCGTAGCGGGGGGTTTGAATGAGCAGTTCTTC. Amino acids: CASSRRVAGGLNEQFF.

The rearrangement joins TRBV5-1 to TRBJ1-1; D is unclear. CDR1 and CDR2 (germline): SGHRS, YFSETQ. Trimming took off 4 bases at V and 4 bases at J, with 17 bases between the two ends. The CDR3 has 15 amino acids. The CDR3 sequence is CASSNERVVGTEAFF. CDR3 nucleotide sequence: TGCGCCAGCAGCAACGAAAGGGTTGTCGGCACTGAAGCTTTCTTT.

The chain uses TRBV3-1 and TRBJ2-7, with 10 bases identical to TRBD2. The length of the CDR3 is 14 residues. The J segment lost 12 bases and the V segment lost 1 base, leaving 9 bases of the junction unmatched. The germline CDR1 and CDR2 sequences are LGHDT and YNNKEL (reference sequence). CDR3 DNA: TGTGCCAGCAGCCAAGCCGAAGCGGGGGGGCCGACGTACTTC. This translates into CASSQAEAGGPTYF.

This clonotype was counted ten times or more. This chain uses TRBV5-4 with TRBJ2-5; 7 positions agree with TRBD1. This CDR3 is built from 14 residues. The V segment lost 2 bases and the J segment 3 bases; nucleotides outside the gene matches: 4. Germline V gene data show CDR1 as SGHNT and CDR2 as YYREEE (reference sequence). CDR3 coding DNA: TGTGCCAGCAGCTTAGGGACAGAGAAAGAGACCCAGTACTTC. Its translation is CASSLGTEKETQYF.

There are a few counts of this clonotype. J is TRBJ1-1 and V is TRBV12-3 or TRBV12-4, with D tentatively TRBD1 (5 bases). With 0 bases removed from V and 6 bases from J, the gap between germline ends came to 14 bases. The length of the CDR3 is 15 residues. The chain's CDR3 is CASSLAQGPTAEAFF. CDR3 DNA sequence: TGTGCCAGCAGTTTAGCTCAGGGACCGACGGCTGAAGCTTTCTTT.

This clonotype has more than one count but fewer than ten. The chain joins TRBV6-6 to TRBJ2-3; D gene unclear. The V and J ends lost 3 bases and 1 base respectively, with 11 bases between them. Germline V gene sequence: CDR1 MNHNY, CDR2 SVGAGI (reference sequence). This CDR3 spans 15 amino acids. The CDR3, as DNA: TGTGCCAGCAGTTATGCCTACCCCCGCACAGATACGCAGTATTTT. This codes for CASSYAYPRTDTQYF.

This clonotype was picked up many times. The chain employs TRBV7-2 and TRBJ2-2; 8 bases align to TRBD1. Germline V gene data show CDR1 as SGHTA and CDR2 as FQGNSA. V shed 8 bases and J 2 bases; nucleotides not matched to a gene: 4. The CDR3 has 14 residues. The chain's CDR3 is CASRGTGNTGELFF. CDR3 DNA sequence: TGTGCCAGCCGGGGGACAGGAAACACCGGGGAGCTGTTTTTT.

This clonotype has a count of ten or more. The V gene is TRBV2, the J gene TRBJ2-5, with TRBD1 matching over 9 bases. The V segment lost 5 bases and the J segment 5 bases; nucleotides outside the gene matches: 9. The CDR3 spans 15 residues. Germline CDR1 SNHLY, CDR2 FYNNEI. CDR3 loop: CASSWAQGARETQYF. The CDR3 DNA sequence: TGTGCCAGCAGTTGGGCACAGGGGGCGCGTGAGACCCAGTACTTC.

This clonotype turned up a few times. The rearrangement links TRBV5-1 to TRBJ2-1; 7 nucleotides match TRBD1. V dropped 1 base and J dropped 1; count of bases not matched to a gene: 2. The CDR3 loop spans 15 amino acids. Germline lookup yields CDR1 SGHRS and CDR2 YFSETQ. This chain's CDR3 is CASSLTGVSYNEQFF. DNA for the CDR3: TGCGCCAGCAGCTTGACAGGGGTTTCCTACAATGAGCAGTTCTTC.

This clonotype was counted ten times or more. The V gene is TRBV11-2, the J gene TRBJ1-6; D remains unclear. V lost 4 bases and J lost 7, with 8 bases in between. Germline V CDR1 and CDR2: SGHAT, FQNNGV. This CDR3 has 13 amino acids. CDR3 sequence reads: CASSSTENSPLHF. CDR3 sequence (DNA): TGTGCCAGCAGCTCTACAGAGAATTCACCCCTCCACTTT.

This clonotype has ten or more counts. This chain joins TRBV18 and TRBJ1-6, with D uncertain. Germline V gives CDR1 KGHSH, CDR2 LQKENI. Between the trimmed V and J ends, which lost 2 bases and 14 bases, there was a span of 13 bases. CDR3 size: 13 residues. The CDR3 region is CASSPSDKLALHF. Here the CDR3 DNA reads TGTGCCAGCTCACCATCCGACAAGTTGGCCCTCCACTTT.

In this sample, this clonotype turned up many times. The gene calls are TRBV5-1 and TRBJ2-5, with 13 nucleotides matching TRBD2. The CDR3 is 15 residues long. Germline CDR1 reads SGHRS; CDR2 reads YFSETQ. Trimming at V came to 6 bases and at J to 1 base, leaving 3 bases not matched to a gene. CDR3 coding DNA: TGCGCCAGCAAGACTAGCGGGGGGTTCCAAGAGACCCAGTACTTC. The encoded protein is CASKTSGGFQETQYF.

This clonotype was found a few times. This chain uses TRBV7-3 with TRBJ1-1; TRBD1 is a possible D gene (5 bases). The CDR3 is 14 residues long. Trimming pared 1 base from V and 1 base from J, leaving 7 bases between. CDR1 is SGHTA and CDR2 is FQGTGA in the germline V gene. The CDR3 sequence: CASSLIGGNTEAFF. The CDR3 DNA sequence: TGTGCCAGCAGCTTAATTGGGGGGAACACTGAAGCTTTCTTT. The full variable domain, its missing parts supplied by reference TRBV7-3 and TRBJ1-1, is GAGVSQTPSNKVTEKGKYVELRCDPISGHTALYWYRQSLGQGPEFLIYFQGTGAADDSGLPNDRFFAVRPEGSVSTLKIQRTERGDSAVYLCASSLIGGNTEAFFGQGTRLTVV.

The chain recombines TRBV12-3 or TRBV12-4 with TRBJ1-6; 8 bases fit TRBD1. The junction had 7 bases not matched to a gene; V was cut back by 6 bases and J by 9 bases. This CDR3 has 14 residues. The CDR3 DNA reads TGTGCCAGCAGAATGACAGGGGACGGTTCACCCCTCCACTTT. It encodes CASRMTGDGSPLHF.